In this sample, the clone carrying this T cell receptor (beta chain) turned up a few times. Its antigen is unknown. This CDR3 contains 17 residues. Trimming cost V 4 bases and J 2 bases; bases outside gene matches: 11. The germline gives CDR1 SGHKS, CDR2 YYEKEE (reference sequence). These data are taken from a study of T cell repertoires in cytomegalovirus infection. General study points: Cumulative frequency of public TCR beta families picked out carriers of CMV plus the relevant HLA.

TCRdb called the reads again in MiXCR, with one record for every CDR3 protein. Here the sample spans under 300,000 distinct CDR3 sequences, about 18% being singletons. The origin of this receptor is a human donor in good health (CMV status not recorded). Some clones in this sample may be carry-over from other donors' samples. The sequencing sample was made of CD8+ T cells from PBMCs. The V call is TRBV5-5, the J call TRBJ2-3; 9 bases are shared with TRBD2. CDR3: CASSPGAGGGATDTQYF. The CDR3 coding sequence is TGTGCCAGCAGCCCCGGTGCGGGCGGGGGGGCCACAGATACGCAGTATTTT.